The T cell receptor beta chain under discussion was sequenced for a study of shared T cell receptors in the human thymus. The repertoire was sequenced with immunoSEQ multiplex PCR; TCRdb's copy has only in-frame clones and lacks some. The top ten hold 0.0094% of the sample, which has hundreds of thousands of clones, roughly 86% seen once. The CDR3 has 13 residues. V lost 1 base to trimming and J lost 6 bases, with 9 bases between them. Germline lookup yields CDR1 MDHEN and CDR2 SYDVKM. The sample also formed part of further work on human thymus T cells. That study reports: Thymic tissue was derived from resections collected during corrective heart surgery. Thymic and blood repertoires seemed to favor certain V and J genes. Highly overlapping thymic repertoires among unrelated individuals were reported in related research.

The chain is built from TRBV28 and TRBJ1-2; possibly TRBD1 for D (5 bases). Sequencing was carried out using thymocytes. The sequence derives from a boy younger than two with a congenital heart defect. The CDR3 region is CASSLFRGDGYTF. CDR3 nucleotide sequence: TGTGCCAGCAGTTTATTTAGGGGTGATGGCTACACCTTC.